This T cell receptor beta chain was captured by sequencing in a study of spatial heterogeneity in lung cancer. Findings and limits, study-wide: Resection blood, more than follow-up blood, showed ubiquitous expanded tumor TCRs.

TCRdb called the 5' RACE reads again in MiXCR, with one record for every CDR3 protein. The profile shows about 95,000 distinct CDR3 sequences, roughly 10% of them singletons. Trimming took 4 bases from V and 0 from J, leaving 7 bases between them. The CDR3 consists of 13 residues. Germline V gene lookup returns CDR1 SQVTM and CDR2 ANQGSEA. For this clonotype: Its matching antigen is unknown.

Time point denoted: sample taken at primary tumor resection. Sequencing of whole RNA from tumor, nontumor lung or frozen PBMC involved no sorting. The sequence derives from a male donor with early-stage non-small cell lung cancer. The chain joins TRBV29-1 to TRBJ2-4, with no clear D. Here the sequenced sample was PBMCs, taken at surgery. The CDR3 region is CSVGVLAKNIQYF. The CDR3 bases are TGCAGCGTTGGGGTGCTAGCCAAAAACATTCAGTACTTC.